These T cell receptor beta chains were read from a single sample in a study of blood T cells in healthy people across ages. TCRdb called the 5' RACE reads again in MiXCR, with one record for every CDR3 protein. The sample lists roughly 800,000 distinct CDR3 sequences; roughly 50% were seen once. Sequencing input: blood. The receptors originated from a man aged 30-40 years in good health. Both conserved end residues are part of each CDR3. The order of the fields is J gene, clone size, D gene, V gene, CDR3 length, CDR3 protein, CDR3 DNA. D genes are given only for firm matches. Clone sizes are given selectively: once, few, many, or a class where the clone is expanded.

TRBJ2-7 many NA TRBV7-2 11 CASSLSNEQYF TGTGCCAGCAGCCTTTCTAACGAGCAGTACTTC
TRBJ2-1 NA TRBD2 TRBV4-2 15 CASSQLAGGSNEQFF TGTGCCAGCAGCCAGCTGGCGGGAGGAAGCAATGAGCAGTTCTTC
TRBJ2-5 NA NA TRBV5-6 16 CASSPGSRTPRETQYF TGTGCCAGCAGCCCTGGATCGCGGACCCCCCGGGAGACCCAGTACTTC
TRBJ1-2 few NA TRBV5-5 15 CASSLELVDVYGYTF TGTGCCAGCAGCTTGGAATTGGTAGATGTTTATGGCTACACCTTC
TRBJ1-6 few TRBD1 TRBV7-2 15 CASSLSGGTDSPLHF TGTGCCAGCAGCTTATCAGGGGGCACGGATTCACCCCTCCACTTT
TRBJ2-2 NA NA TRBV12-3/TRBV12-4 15 CASSDTGQGTGELFF TGTGCCAGCAGCGACACAGGGCAGGGCACCGGGGAGCTGTTTTTT
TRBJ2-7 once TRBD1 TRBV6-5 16 CARSYRFGTGASEQYF TGTGCCCGCAGTTACAGATTTGGGACAGGGGCGTCCGAGCAGTACTTC
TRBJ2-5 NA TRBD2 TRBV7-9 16 CASSFPSTSSDGTQYF TGTGCCAGCAGCTTCCCCTCGACTAGCTCTGACGGGACCCAGTACTTC
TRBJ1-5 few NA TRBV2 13 CASSADSPQPQHF TGTGCCAGCAGTGCGGATTCTCCTCAGCCCCAGCATTTT
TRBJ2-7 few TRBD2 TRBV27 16 CASSLVGTSGDYEQYF TGTGCCAGCAGTTTGGTCGGGACTAGCGGGGACTACGAGCAGTACTTC
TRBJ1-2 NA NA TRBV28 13 CASSAEGFYGYTF TGTGCCAGCAGCGCCGAGGGGTTCTATGGCTACACCTTC
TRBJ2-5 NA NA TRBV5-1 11 CASSVEETQYF TGCGCCAGCAGCGTTGAAGAGACCCAGTACTTC
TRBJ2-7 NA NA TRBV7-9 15 CASTPCWGDGCEQYF TGTGCCAGCACCCCTTGCTGGGGAGACGGGTGCGAGCAGTACTTC
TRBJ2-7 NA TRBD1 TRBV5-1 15 CASSWGTGDPYEQYF TGCGCCAGCAGCTGGGGGACAGGTGACCCCTACGAGCAGTACTTC
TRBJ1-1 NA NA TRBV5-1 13 CASSSLPNTEAFF TGCGCCAGCAGCTCTCTCCCGAACACTGAAGCTTTCTTT
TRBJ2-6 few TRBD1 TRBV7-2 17 CASTYPGTGYGANVLTF TGTGCCAGCACGTACCCCGGGACAGGGTATGGGGCCAACGTCCTGACTTTC
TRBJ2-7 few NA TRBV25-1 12 CASSDQGYEQYF TGTGCCAGCAGTGACCAGGGATACGAGCAGTACTTC
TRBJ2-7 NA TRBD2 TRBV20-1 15 CSAKTGTSGYYEQYF TGCAGTGCGAAGACCGGGACTAGCGGGTACTACGAGCAGTACTTC
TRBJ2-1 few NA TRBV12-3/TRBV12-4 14 CASSLSRVYNEQFF TGTGCCAGCAGTTTATCAAGAGTTTACAATGAGCAGTTCTTC
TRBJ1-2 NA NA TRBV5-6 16 CASSWFFPQGYYGYTF TGTGCCAGCAGCTGGTTTTTCCCTCAAGGATACTATGGCTACACCTTC
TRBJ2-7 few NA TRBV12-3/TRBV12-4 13 CASSLLQAYEQYF TGTGCCAGCAGTTTATTGCAGGCCTACGAGCAGTACTTC
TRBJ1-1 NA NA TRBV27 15 CASNPRMAFRTEAFF TGTGCCAGCAACCCAAGAATGGCATTTCGCACTGAAGCTTTCTTT
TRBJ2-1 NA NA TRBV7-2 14 CASSSMGPYNERFF TGTGCCAGCAGTTCGATGGGCCCCTACAATGAGCGGTTCTTC
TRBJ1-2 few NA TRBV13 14 CASSLEVDSYGYTF TGTGCCAGCAGCTTAGAAGTGGACAGCTATGGCTACACCTTC
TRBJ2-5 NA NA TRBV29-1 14 CSVEDRGQWETQYF TGCAGCGTTGAAGATAGGGGACAATGGGAGACCCAGTACTTC
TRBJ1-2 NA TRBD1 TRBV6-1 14 CASRDRGVNYGYTF TGTGCCAGCCGAGACAGGGGAGTTAACTATGGCTACACCTTC
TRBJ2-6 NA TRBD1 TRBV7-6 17 CASSPRGQGSGANVLTF TGTGCCAGCAGCCCCAGGGGACAGGGCTCTGGGGCCAACGTCCTGACTTTC
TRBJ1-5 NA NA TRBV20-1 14 CSALPGEPLRPQHF TGCAGTGCTCTACCGGGCGAACCATTGAGGCCCCAGCATTTT
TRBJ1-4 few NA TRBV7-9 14 CASSFTGLGEKLFF TGTGCCAGCAGCTTCACAGGGTTGGGTGAAAAACTGTTTTTT
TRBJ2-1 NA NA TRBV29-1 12 CSVRGGSDEQFF TGCAGCGTCCGTGGAGGGTCCGATGAGCAGTTCTTC
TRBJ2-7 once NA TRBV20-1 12 CSADMGAGEQYF TGCAGTGCCGACATGGGGGCTGGCGAGCAGTACTTC
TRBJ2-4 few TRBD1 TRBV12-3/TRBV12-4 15 CASRLHGTGWGVQYF TGTGCCAGCAGGCTGCATGGGACAGGTTGGGGAGTACAGTACTTC
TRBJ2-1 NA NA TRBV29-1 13 CSVGTSSNNEQFF TGCAGCGTTGGAACTAGCTCCAACAATGAGCAGTTCTTC
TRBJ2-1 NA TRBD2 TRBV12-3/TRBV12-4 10 CASSGTTTFF TGTGCCAGCTCCGGGACTACGACGTTCTTC
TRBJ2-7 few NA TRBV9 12 CASSGTLGEQYF TGTGCCAGCAGCGGGACTCTGGGCGAGCAGTACTTC
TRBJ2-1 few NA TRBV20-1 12 CSARDSNNEQFF TGCAGTGCCAGAGACTCGAACAATGAGCAGTTCTTC
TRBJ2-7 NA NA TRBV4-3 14 CASSPLVGGYEQYF TGCGCCAGCAGCCCTCTCGTGGGAGGTTATGAGCAGTACTTC
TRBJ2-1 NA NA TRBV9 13 CASSVGVSSEQFF TGTGCCAGCAGCGTAGGGGTTAGTAGTGAGCAGTTCTTC
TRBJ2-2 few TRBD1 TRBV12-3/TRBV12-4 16 CASSLTGALNTGELFF TGTGCCAGCAGCCTTACAGGGGCACTGAACACCGGGGAGCTGTTTTTT
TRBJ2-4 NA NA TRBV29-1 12 CSVRFPRNEQYF TGCAGCGTTAGATTCCCAAGGAATGAGCAGTACTTC
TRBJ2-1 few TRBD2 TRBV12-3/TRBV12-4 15 CASSFFLAGDNEQFF TGTGCTAGCAGTTTCTTCCTAGCGGGGGACAATGAGCAGTTCTTC
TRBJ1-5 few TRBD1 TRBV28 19 CASSSPPTTGGLRSQPQHF TGTGCCAGCAGTTCCCCCCCCACGACAGGGGGCTTGCGAAGTCAGCCCCAGCATTTT
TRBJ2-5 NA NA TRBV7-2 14 CASSLVRFQETQYF TGTGCCAGCAGCTTAGTGCGCTTTCAAGAGACCCAGTACTTC
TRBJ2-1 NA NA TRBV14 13 CASSQNLDSRQFF TGTGCCAGCAGCCAGAACCTTGACAGTCGCCAGTTCTTC
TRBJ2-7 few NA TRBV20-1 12 CSQRKSDYEQYF TGCAGTCAGAGAAAGAGTGACTACGAGCAGTACTTC
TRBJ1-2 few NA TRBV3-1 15 CASSQGYDRNYGYTF TGTGCCAGCAGCCAAGGCTACGACAGGAACTATGGCTACACCTTC
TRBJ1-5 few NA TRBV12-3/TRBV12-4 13 CASTKTENQPQHF TGTGCCAGCACCAAGACGGAGAATCAGCCCCAGCATTTT
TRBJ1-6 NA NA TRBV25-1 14 CASSDDTMNSPLHF TGTGCCAGCAGTGATGACACCATGAATTCACCCCTCCACTTT
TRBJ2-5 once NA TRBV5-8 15 CASSSYGTLQETQYF TGTGCCAGCAGTTCCTACGGGACTTTACAAGAGACCCAGTACTTC
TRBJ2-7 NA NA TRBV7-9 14 CASNPRTEAYEQYF TGTGCCAGCAACCCCCGGACGGAAGCCTACGAGCAGTACTTC
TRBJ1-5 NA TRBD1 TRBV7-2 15 CASSLGQPSNQPQHF TGTGCCAGCAGCTTGGGACAGCCTAGCAATCAGCCCCAGCATTTT